The following is a T cell receptor (beta chain) sequence with its context. What it binds is unknown. Sequencing relied on immunoSEQ assay v3.0, run at survey level. Per-sample TRB depth target: roughly 35,000-55,000 T-cell genomes. Clones were sequenced by immunoSEQ multiplex PCR, and TCRdb holds only the in-frame ones, with some missing. The table has around 26,000 clones, roughly four fifths seen once. The data are from a study of long-term antiretroviral therapy in people with HIV. The study, taken as a whole, reports: ART preceded a rise in diversity that nonetheless stayed lower than in transplant donor controls.

Sequenced material: unsorted PBMCs, taken 2.9 years after starting antiretroviral therapy. This clonotype originated in a man aged 50 or older with HIV.

The CDR3 reads CASSDGAVSYNEQFF. The DNA of the CDR3 is TGTGCCAGCAGTGACGGGGCCGTCTCCTACAATGAGCAGTTCTTC. The rearrangement uses TRBV2 and TRBJ2-1, with D perhaps being TRBD1 or TRBD2 (5 bases each). The CDR3 is 15 amino acids. V lost 3 bases and J 0 bases, leaving 9 bases between the germline ends. Germline V CDR1 and CDR2: SNHLY, FYNNEI.